The 5 T cell receptor beta chains listed next were all sequenced from one sample in a study of blood T cells in healthy people across ages (dated by TCRdb to the mid-2010s). The method was 5' RACE. Sequencing relied on an Illumina HiSeq 2500. A second PCR of 7 to 11 cycles was performed with a sample-barcoded 5' primer and a J-beta primer mix. The public sequencing data were trimmed at Q25 with fastp and processed into clonotypes with MiXCR by TCRdb, which kept only in-frame beta chains. Each CDR3 protein gets just one entry, which takes the most common genes and DNA from the rows behind it. For this sample there are roughly 2 million distinct CDR3 sequences; 40% to 55% appear just once. Clones ranked in the top ten supply approximately 2.1% of the sample. Sequencing was carried out using blood. These receptors came from a middle-aged woman in good health.

This chain uses TRBV5-1 with TRBJ2-7, with 11 nucleotides matching TRBD2. This CDR3 is built from 17 residues. The ends lost 2 bases at V and 1 base at J; junction bases unmatched: 8. Germline CDR1 and CDR2: SGHRS and YFSETQ. CDR3 protein: CASSLLPLAGVSYEQYF. The CDR3 nucleotides are TGCGCCAGCAGCTTACTCCCACTAGCGGGGGTGTCCTACGAGCAGTACTTC.

The chain joins TRBV4-1 to TRBJ1-4, with no clear D. Deletions cut 1 base from V and 7 bases from J, with 16 bases between. Germline assignment: CDR1 MGHRA and CDR2 YSYEKL. This CDR3 region has 16 residues. CDR3 protein: CASSQGDGPLGEKLFF. The CDR3 DNA follows: TGCGCCAGCAGCCAAGGGGATGGGCCCCTTGGTGAAAAACTGTTTTTT.

The chain employs TRBV6-2 or TRBV6-3 and TRBJ2-3; possible D gene TRBD2, 6 bases. This CDR3 spans 12 amino acids. V lost 8 bases and J lost 6, with 12 bases in between. CDR1 is MNHEY, CDR2 SVGEGT, per germline. The CDR3 reads CASGRSSDTQYF. CDR3 in DNA: TGTGCCAGCGGGAGGTCGTCCGATACGCAGTATTTT.

J is TRBJ2-3 and V is TRBV4-3; D may be TRBD1 (5 bases). This CDR3 comprises 17 residues. V lost 0 bases, J lost 0 bases, and 13 bases lay in between. Germline CDR1 reads LGHNA; CDR2 reads YSLEER. This CDR3 is CASSQDLAGSSTDTQYF. CDR3 DNA: TGCGCCAGCAGCCAAGATTTGGCAGGGTCTAGCACAGATACGCAGTATTTT.

V usage is TRBV7-2 and J usage is TRBJ2-5; D may be TRBD2 (6 bases). The J call may be mistaken, given a closer DNA end match to TRBJ2-1. CDR3 length: 12 residues. The germline CDR1 and CDR2 sequences are SGHTA and FQGNSA. In nucleotides, the CDR3 is TGTGCCAGCAGCACCTATAGCGGACCTCAGTTCTTC. Residues: CASSTYSGPQFF.